This is a list of T cell receptor beta chains from one sample in a study of T-cell reconstitution after alpha-beta-depleted transplantation in children. TCRdb called the PCR reads again in MiXCR, with one record for every CDR3 protein. Counted here are about a million distinct CDR3 sequences, about 26% occurring once; the ten biggest clones make up over 25%. The sequencing used PBMCs, mostly from graft donor cells, collected 360 days after TCRalphabeta/CD19-depleted stem cell transplant. These receptors all come from a boy less than two years old who had a stem cell transplant for SCID, so the T cells may come from the graft donor. The CDR3 runs from the conserved cysteine through the conserved F or W. D genes are given only for firm matches. Clone size appears in some rows only: once, few, many, or a class for an expanded clone.

size,J,D,V,length,DNA,CDR3
many,TRBJ2-7,-,TRBV28,13,TGTGCCAGCAGTTTATCGGCGGATTACGAGCAGTACTTC,CASSLSADYEQYF
many,TRBJ2-6,-,TRBV5-1,17,TGCGCCAGCAGCTTGAAACAGGTCTCCTCTGGGGCCAACGTCCTGACTTTC,CASSLKQVSSGANVLTF
few,TRBJ2-1,-,TRBV20-1,11,TGCAGTGCTAAGGGCCGAAATGAGCAGTTCTTC,CSAKGRNEQFF
-,TRBJ1-6,-,TRBV20-1,14,TGCAGTGCTGGGAGCTCCGTCCAAAATTCACCCCTCCACTTT,CSAGSSVQNSPLHF
once,TRBJ1-5,-,TRBV2,15,TGTGCCAGCTGTAGGACCCAACGGGGGAATCAGCCCCAGCATTTT,CASCRTQRGNQPQHF
few,TRBJ2-7,TRBD2,TRBV20-1,16,TGCAGTGCTAGAGGGGCACTAGCGGGGGGTCGCTACGAGCAGTACTTC,CSARGALAGGRYEQYF
-,TRBJ2-2,TRBD2,TRBV7-8,18,TGTGCCAGCAGCTTAGGACGGAGCGGGGGGGCCTGGACCGGGGAGCTGTTTTTT,CASSLGRSGGAWTGELFF
-,TRBJ1-6,-,TRBV5-6,17,TGTGCCAGCAGCGAGGGACAAATAAGCTCCTATAATTCACCCCTCCACTTT,CASSEGQISSYNSPLHF
-,TRBJ2-1,TRBD1,TRBV10-2,17,TGCGCCAGCAGTGAGTCGTGGACGGGACAGGGGGTTGATGAGCAGTTCTTC,CASSESWTGQGVDEQFF
-,TRBJ1-4,-,TRBV5-6,17,TGTGCCAGCAGCCGCGAATTCCGGGACCCGGGACGAGAAAAACTGTTTTTT,CASSREFRDPGREKLFF
-,TRBJ1-1,-,TRBV24-1,12,TGTGCCACCCGTGGAGAGAACACTGAAGCTTTCTTT,CATRGENTEAFF
few,TRBJ1-1,-,TRBV20-1,12,TGCAGTGCTAGTTCTGGGGGCACTGAAGCTTTCTTT,CSASSGGTEAFF
few,TRBJ2-7,TRBD1,TRBV5-1,17,TGCGCCAGCAGCTTGGGGGGACAGACAGGTAGACCCTACGAGCAGTACTTC,CASSLGGQTGRPYEQYF
-,TRBJ2-6,-,TRBV5-1,14,TGCGCCAGCAGCTTGGTTTTTGGGGCCAACGTCCTGACTTTC,CASSLVFGANVLTF
once,TRBJ2-1,-,TRBV20-1,16,TGCAGTGCTAGTCCGCACGCTGGAGGGGGAATTGATGAGCAGTTCTTC,CSASPHAGGGIDEQFF
once,TRBJ2-5,TRBD1,TRBV14,14,TGTGCCAGCAGCCCGACAGGGTTGGAGGAGACCCAGTACTTC,CASSPTGLEETQYF
-,TRBJ2-5,TRBD1,TRBV7-8,13,TGTGCCAGCAGCCGCGACAGGGCAGAGACCCAGTACTTC,CASSRDRAETQYF
few,TRBJ2-7,-,TRBV28,15,TGTGCCAGCAGTAACACAGGGTTCTCGGCCTACGAGCAGTACTTC,CASSNTGFSAYEQYF
-,TRBJ2-5,TRBD1,TRBV5-1,16,TGCGCCAGCAGCCCGGTACAGGGGCGGATACAAGAGACCCAGTACTTC,CASSPVQGRIQETQYF
-,TRBJ1-2,-,TRBV9,13,TGTGCCAGCAGCGTAGTAGCTAACTATGGCTACACCTTC,CASSVVANYGYTF
-,TRBJ1-5,-,TRBV20-1,18,TGCAGTGCTAGAGGGACGAGGAGACGGAGCTATAGCAATCAGCCCCAGCATTTT,CSARGTRRRSYSNQPQHF
many,TRBJ2-1,-,TRBV10-3,13,TGTGCCATCAGCCAGGGACCTAGCGATGAGCAGTTCTTC,CAISQGPSDEQFF
-,TRBJ1-2,-,TRBV4-1,15,TGCGCCAGCAGCCTTGCCAAGGGGGGGACCTATGGCTACACCTTC,CASSLAKGGTYGYTF
-,TRBJ1-4,-,TRBV20-1,13,TGCAGTGTTCAGGGGCAAGCTAATGAAAAACTGTTTTTT,CSVQGQANEKLFF
few,TRBJ2-2,-,TRBV7-8,12,TGTGCCAGCAGCTTAGTCAGGCTTGAGCTGTTTTTT,CASSLVRLELFF
once,TRBJ2-5,-,TRBV15,15,TGTGCCACCAGTAGGTGGGGGCAGTTACAAGAGACCCAGTACTTC,CATSRWGQLQETQYF